The entry below describes one TCR beta chain. Its antigen is currently unknown. CDR1 is DFQATT, CDR2 SNEGSKA, per germline (reference sequence). The CDR3 runs to 17 residues. J lost 0 bases, V lost 0 bases, and 10 bases had no gene match. This sample was taken from a study of T cells in Graves' hyperthyroidism and ophthalmopathy. Study-wide context: Peripheral blood was collected at initial diagnosis, before any treatment.

RNA transcripts provided the source from which TCR beta CDR3 regions were amplified. Initially, a first-round RT-PCR of the TCR CDR3 employed the HTBI primer set. TCRdb reanalysed the multiplex PCR reads using MiXCR and keeps one entry per CDR3 protein. The sample contains roughly 530,000 distinct CDR3 sequences, over 15% of which appear only once. Study outcomes and limitations: Ophthalmopathy was identified by the model a median approximately six months ahead of onset. A model of 13 V-J features distinguished ophthalmopathy from stable hyperthyroidism.

The receptor was derived from a woman aged 18-29 years with Graves' ophthalmopathy. Specimen: blood. The gene calls are TRBV20-1 and TRBJ2-7; TRBD1 agrees at 8 bases. The CDR3 nucleotides read TGCAGTGCTAGAGACACCGCCGGACAGGGAGCCTCCTACGAGCAGTACTTC. Translating gives CSARDTAGQGASYEQYF.